One sample yielded the 18 T cell receptor beta chains listed below, sequenced in a study of vaccination effects on CD4 cells after COVID-19. Antigen-specific CD4+ T cells were expanded with viral peptide pools in the ViraFEST assay before sequencing. It was after 10 days of culture that CD4+ T cells were isolated. The assay was immunoSEQ multiplex PCR, and TCRdb's table has in-frame clones only and misses some. The table records under 85,000 clones, approximately 81% of them present only once. Antigens of these TCRs are unknown. The source material was CD4+ T cells from PBMCs cultured with HCoV-229E spike peptides, sampled before COVID-19 vaccination. Receptors originate from a human donor who received a COVID-19 vaccine.

The rearrangement uses TRBV19 and TRBJ1-1; D is perhaps TRBD1 (5 bases). The CDR3 spans 16 residues. V lost 4 bases, J lost 1 base, and 16 bases lay in between. Per the germline V gene, CDR1 is LNHDA and CDR2 is SQIVND (reference sequence). The CDR3 nucleotides read TGTGCCAGTAGTAATCAGAACGGCAGGGCGAACACTGAAGCTTTCTTT. Residues: CASSNQNGRANTEAFF.

The chain links TRBV12-3 or TRBV12-4 to TRBJ2-6; D is uncertain. V was trimmed by 6 bases and J by 4 bases, leaving 7 bases between them. There are 13 residues in the CDR3. The CDR3 protein is CASRLAGANVLTF. The CDR3 DNA sequence: TGTGCCAGCAGACTGGCGGGGGCCAACGTCCTGACTTTC.

The chain uses TRBV29-1 and TRBJ2-3; possible D gene TRBD2, 5 bases. V gave up 4 bases and J gave up 8 bases, with 16 bases separating them. Germline values: CDR1 SQVTM, CDR2 ANQGSEA. This CDR3 has 13 residues. CDR3 sequence reads: CSVVVGNTGTQYF. CDR3 nucleotides: TGCAGCGTTGTTGTCGGGAACACGGGTACGCAGTATTTT.

This clone turned up a few times. The chain recombines TRBV2 with TRBJ2-2; TRBD2 aligns across 10 bases. CDR1 is SNHLY and CDR2 is FYNNEI in the germline V gene. CDR3 length: 19 residues. V gave up 2 bases and J gave up 5 bases; unmatched junction bases: 14. CDR3 in amino acids: CASSETGTVGTSATGELFF. The CDR3 DNA reads TGTGCCAGCAGTGAAACGGGGACAGTAGGGACTAGCGCGACCGGGGAGCTGTTTTTT.

The chain joins TRBV3-1 (or the pseudogene TRBV3-2) to TRBJ2-7; no clear D. Trimming removed 2 bases at V and 0 bases at J, with 8 bases between. Germline loops: CDR1 LGHDT, CDR2 YNNKEL (reference sequence). The CDR3 is 14 amino acids. CDR3 bases: TGTGCCAGCAGCCAAAGTTTGCGCTCCTACGAGCAGTACGTC. It translates to CASSQSLRSYEQYV.

The chain recombines TRBV30 with TRBJ1-4, with no clear D. CDR1 GTSNPN and CDR2 SVGIG come from the germline V gene (reference sequence). V lost 0 bases and J lost 4, with 15 bases in between. The CDR3 sequence is 16 residues long. The CDR3 DNA sequence: TGTGCCTGGAGTGTACTTCGGGGATCTTATAATGAAAAACTGTTTTTT. Amino acid sequence: CAWSVLRGSYNEKLFF.

V usage is TRBV18 and J usage is TRBJ1-6; D is uncertain. CDR3 length: 15 amino acids. Germline-derived CDR1 and CDR2 are KGHSH and LQKENI. Trimming left V 2 bases short and J 9 bases short, with 14 bases between. In nucleotides, the CDR3 is TGTGCCAGCTCACCAATACCAGGTGTTGGTTCACCCCTCCACTTT. Translation: CASSPIPGVGSPLHF.

The sample holds one count of this clone. The chain employs TRBV19 and TRBJ2-3, with D possibly TRBD2 on 6 matching bases. Germline V gene sequence: CDR1 LNHDA, CDR2 SQIVND (reference sequence). Trimming pared 1 base from V and 10 bases from J, leaving 15 bases between. The CDR3 sequence is 14 residues long. The CDR3 sequence: CASSIGQLAPAQYF. The CDR3 DNA sequence: TGTGCCAGTAGTATAGGTCAACTAGCCCCAGCGCAGTATTTT.

The J gene is TRBJ2-2, the V gene TRBV7-3; the D gene is possibly TRBD1 (5 bases). Trimming removed 5 bases at V and 7 bases at J, with 17 bases between. CDR3 length: 15 residues. CDR1 and CDR2 from the germline V gene are SGHTA and FQGTGA. CDR3 nucleotide sequence: TGTGCCAGCAGCCCACAAGGCAGGGATGGCGGGGAGCTGTTTTTT. This gives the protein CASSPQGRDGGELFF.

This clone was observed a few times. CDR3 sequence (DNA): TGTGCCAGCAGCGGGGGACCCGGGACAGGGCGAGAGACCCAGTACTTC. Translating it yields CASSGGPGTGRETQYF. The J gene is TRBJ2-5, the V gene TRBV9; 9 bases fit TRBD1. This CDR3 is built from 16 residues. Germline CDR1 reads SGDLS; CDR2 reads YYNGEE. The V and J ends lost 3 bases and 4 bases, in that order; junction bases with no gene match: 10.

The rearrangement links TRBV7-8 to TRBJ2-7; 7 positions match TRBD2. J was trimmed by 5 bases and V by 5 bases; bases with no gene match: 6. The CDR3 extends over 13 amino acids. CDR1 is SGHVS, CDR2 FQNEAQ, per germline. The CDR3 protein is CASSPGLPHEQYV. CDR3 coding DNA: TGTGCCAGCAGCCCGGGACTACCCCACGAGCAGTACGTC.

This clone has more than one count but fewer than ten. This chain connects TRBV6-5 to TRBJ2-7; 7 bases agree with TRBD1. Germline CDR1 MNHEY, CDR2 SVGAGI. This CDR3 is built from 12 residues. V was pared by 5 bases and J by 6 bases, with 4 bases of the junction left unmatched. CDR3 amino acids: CASSPDRREQYV. The CDR3 DNA reads TGTGCCAGCAGTCCGGACAGGCGCGAGCAGTACGTC.

DNA for the CDR3: TGCGCCAGCAGCCAAGAGCAAGCGGGACAGGGGGCGGGTGGGGCCAACGTCCTGACTTTC. This gives the protein CASSQEQAGQGAGGANVLTF. This chain links TRBV4-3 with TRBJ2-6; 12 nucleotides agree with TRBD1. The ends lost 0 bases at V and 3 bases at J; junction bases unmatched: 9. Germline CDR1 and CDR2: LGHNA and YSLEER. The CDR3 extends over 20 amino acids.

This clone was detected once. This chain links TRBV18 with TRBJ2-7; 11 bases agree with TRBD2. The CDR3 contains 15 residues. J gave up 6 bases and V 2 bases, and 6 bases lay outside the gene matches. CDR1 is KGHSH, CDR2 LQKENI, per germline. CDR3 coding DNA: TGTGCCAGCTCACCAGCGAAACTAGCGGGGGCCGAGCAGTACGTC. It is translated as CASSPAKLAGAEQYV.

The rearrangement uses TRBV19 and TRBJ1-3; 7 positions match TRBD1. V lost 6 bases and J lost 0; bases outside the gene matches: 8. CDR3 length: 16 amino acids. Germline CDR1 and CDR2: LNHDA and SQIVND (reference sequence). The CDR3 coding sequence is TGTGCCAGTAGCAACAGGGGCAGACTCTCTGGAAACACCATATATTTT. Amino acid sequence: CASSNRGRLSGNTIYF.

The V and J genes are TRBV9 and TRBJ1-3; unclear D gene. V was clipped by 4 bases and J by 0 bases, with 14 bases between them. Germline CDR1 SGDLS, CDR2 YYNGEE. The CDR3 has 16 residues. The CDR3 loop reads CASSITGGISGNTIYF. CDR3 coding DNA: TGTGCCAGCAGCATAACGGGCGGGATCTCTGGAAACACCATATATTTT.

This chain uses TRBV2 with TRBJ1-1; D might be TRBD1 (5 bases). CDR3 length: 14 residues. Per the germline V gene, CDR1 is SNHLY and CDR2 is FYNNEI. V lost 4 bases, J lost 4 bases, and 13 bases lay in between. The CDR3 DNA follows: TGTGCCAGCAGTGCGCAGGGTCGGGGCACTGAAGCTTTCTTT. Translation gives CASSAQGRGTEAFF.

The V call is TRBV11-2, the J call TRBJ2-5; weak D call: TRBD2 (5 bases). V was pared by 5 bases and J by 5 bases, with 12 bases between. This CDR3 comprises 13 residues. The germline V gene has CDR1 SGHAT and CDR2 FQNNGV. CDR3 in DNA: TGTGCCAGCAGCACCGGGGTAGGGGAGACCCAGTACTTC. The encoded protein is CASSTGVGETQYF.